This T cell receptor (beta chain) was documented in a study of T cell changes during pregnancy in multiple sclerosis. This table comes from immunoSEQ multiplex PCR, and its TCRdb copy is limited to in-frame clones, with some not included. The data contain 50,000 to 65,000 clones, 93% of them singletons. V gave up 4 bases and J gave up 6 bases, with 15 bases separating them. This CDR3 spans 14 amino acids. CDR1 MGHRA and CDR2 YSYEKL come from the germline V gene. This material consisted of CD8+ T cells from peripheral blood mononuclear cells, taken in the second trimester of pregnancy. The chain joins TRBV4-1 to TRBJ1-1; possibly TRBD1 for D (6 bases). The sequence derives from a female donor with multiple sclerosis, enrolled in a pregnancy study. The CDR3 nucleotides read TGCGCCAGCAGCCCAGGAGGGGGGGGGCCTGAAGCTTTCTTT. It yields the protein CASSPGGGGPEAFF.